These 28 T cell receptor beta chains were sequenced from one sample in a study of T-cell reconstitution after alpha-beta-depleted transplantation in children. Using unique molecular identifiers, the investigators prepared the TCRbeta library. MiXCR, applied by TCRdb to the PCR reads, yields one record per CDR3 protein. The sample holds about 980,000 distinct CDR3 sequences, about 29% seen once. The source material was PBMCs, mostly from graft donor cells, sampled 360 days after TCRalphabeta/CD19-depleted stem cell transplant. The receptor source for this set is a boy in the first two years of life who had a stem cell transplant for SCID, so the T cells may come from the graft donor.

CDR3 nucleotides: TGTGCCAGCAGTTACAGCCCGCGGGGGGGCTATGAGCAGTTCTTC. Translating it yields CASSYSPRGGYEQFF. J is TRBJ2-1 and V is TRBV6-5; 9 nucleotides align to TRBD2. V shed 2 bases and J 8 bases; nucleotides not matched to a gene: 7. CDR3 size: 15 residues. CDR1 and CDR2 (germline): MNHEY, SVGAGI.

The J gene is TRBJ2-3, the V gene TRBV20-1, with D possibly being TRBD2 (6 bases). V lost 0 bases and J 5 bases, leaving 15 bases between the germline ends. The CDR3 is 15 residues long. Germline values: CDR1 DFQATT, CDR2 SNEGSKA (reference sequence). CDR3 DNA: TGCAGTGCTAGAGAAGGCGGGGAGATAAGAGATACGCAGTATTTT. It specifies CSAREGGEIRDTQYF.

This clonotype was picked up a small number of times. The chain has TRBV6-5 and TRBJ2-7; D unclear. With 0 bases removed from V and 0 bases from J, the gap between germline ends came to 9 bases. The length of the CDR3 is 15 residues. Germline CDR1 MNHEY, CDR2 SVGAGI. The CDR3 sequence is CASSYSRVNSYEQYF. DNA of the CDR3: TGTGCCAGCAGTTACTCGCGAGTAAACTCCTACGAGCAGTACTTC.

V usage is TRBV20-1 and J usage is TRBJ2-3, with unresolved D. The germline gives CDR1 DFQATT, CDR2 SNEGSKA (reference sequence). The CDR3 runs to 13 residues. V lost 2 bases and J lost 6, with 12 bases in between. The CDR3 sequence is CSARIGSVDTQYF. The CDR3 DNA reads as TGCAGTGCTAGAATAGGGTCCGTGGATACGCAGTATTTT.

V gene TRBV24-1 combines with J gene TRBJ2-1; D unresolved. V was pared by 2 bases and J by 6 bases, with 7 bases between. The CDR3 has 13 residues. Germline assignment: CDR1 KGHDR and CDR2 SFDVKD. The CDR3 sequence is CATSDSRANEQFF. The CDR3 nucleotides read TGTGCCACCAGTGATTCAAGGGCCAATGAGCAGTTCTTC.

This sequence joins TRBV19 and TRBJ1-1; no firm D call. From germline, CDR1 is LNHDA and CDR2 SQIVND (reference sequence). Trimming took off 5 bases at V and 7 bases at J, with 29 bases between the two ends. The CDR3 totals 18 residues. The CDR3 DNA is TGTGCCAGTAGTCCCCACCTGGGCGCGAGGGCCAGGCCGAATGAAGCTTTCTTT. Protein product: CASSPHLGARARPNEAFF.

The chain employs TRBV7-3 and TRBJ2-1; 7 nucleotides match TRBD1. With 5 bases clipped from V and 6 bases from J, the junction kept 10 bases outside the gene matches. CDR1 and CDR2 from the germline V gene are SGHTA and FQGTGA. This CDR3 spans 15 amino acids. The CDR3 region has the DNA TGTGCCAGCAGCGCCCACCCTACAGGGGTCAATGAGCAGTTCTTC. Protein product: CASSAHPTGVNEQFF.

V is TRBV25-1 and J is TRBJ2-7; D perhaps matches TRBD1 (5 bases). Germline values: CDR1 MGHDK, CDR2 SYGVNS. The V gene lost 0 bases and the J gene lost 6 bases, with 6 bases spanning the gap. The CDR3 consists of 12 residues. The chain's CDR3 is CASSEYRVEQYF. The CDR3 DNA is TGTGCCAGCAGTGAATACAGGGTCGAGCAGTACTTC.

The sample holds a few counts of this clonotype. The chain couples TRBV11-2 to TRBJ1-1; 7 bases are shared with TRBD1. The ends lost 4 bases at V and 3 bases at J; junction bases unmatched: 17. Germline CDR1 is SGHAT and CDR2 is FQNNGV. The CDR3 contains 18 residues. This CDR3 is CASSSIQGKGDWDTEAFF. As DNA, the CDR3 is TGTGCCAGCAGCTCAATACAGGGGAAAGGCGATTGGGACACTGAAGCTTTCTTT.

The V and J genes are TRBV9 and TRBJ2-1; the match to TRBD2 covers 7 bases. Per the germline V gene, CDR1 is SGDLS and CDR2 is YYNGEE. This CDR3 has 16 amino acids. V lost 0 bases and J lost 6; bases outside the gene matches: 9. The CDR3 DNA follows: TGTGCCAGCAGCGTAGCGGGCGGGGGTGATGCCAATGAGCAGTTCTTC. This gives the protein CASSVAGGGDANEQFF.

This clonotype occurred once. The chain uses TRBV9 and TRBJ2-7, with TRBD1 matching over 8 bases. After removal of 3 bases from V and 1 base from J, the junction contained 6 bases not matched to a gene. The CDR3 extends over 15 amino acids. CDR1 and CDR2 (germline): SGDLS, YYNGEE. CDR3 region: CASSAWGTGSYEQYF. CDR3 sequence (DNA): TGTGCCAGCAGCGCCTGGGGGACAGGTTCCTACGAGCAGTACTTC.

This clonotype was seen a handful of times. The rearrangement links TRBV7-2 to TRBJ1-1; D gene uncertain. The CDR3 runs 14 residues. The V end lost 2 bases, the J end lost 1 base, and 8 bases lay between the germline ends. CDR1 and CDR2 from the germline V gene are SGHTA and FQGNSA. The CDR3 DNA is TGTGCCAGCAGCTTATTGAGGGAGAACACTGAAGCTTTCTTT. Translated: CASSLLRENTEAFF.

The V call is TRBV29-1, the J call TRBJ2-1; D is ambiguous. This CDR3 comprises 12 residues. The germline gives CDR1 SQVTM, CDR2 ANQGSEA. The CDR3 loop is CIGAATRNEQFF. CDR3 coding DNA: TGCATCGGTGCAGCGACCAGGAATGAGCAGTTCTTC.

The V and J genes are TRBV20-1 and TRBJ1-5, with a tentative D call TRBD1 (5 bases). The CDR3 covers 15 residues. The germline CDR1 and CDR2 sequences are DFQATT and SNEGSKA (reference sequence). V was shortened by 2 bases and J by 5 bases, with 16 bases between the two germline ends. The chain's CDR3 is CSARLAGASYQPQHF. DNA of the CDR3: TGCAGTGCTAGATTAGCCGGGGCGTCTTATCAGCCCCAGCATTTT.

V and J are TRBV12-3 or TRBV12-4 and TRBJ2-1; a weak D match, TRBD1 (6 bases). The CDR3 is 16 amino acids. V lost 6 bases and J lost 3, with 18 bases in between. Here the CDR3 DNA reads TGTGCCAGCAGCAGGGGCGACAGGTCCCTCTACAATGAGCAGTTCTTC. Amino acid sequence: CASSRGDRSLYNEQFF.

This clonotype has just a few counts. This rearrangement joins TRBV29-1 to TRBJ1-2, with D perhaps matching TRBD1 (5 bases). V dropped 6 bases and J dropped 4 bases, with 12 bases sitting between them. The CDR3 totals 12 residues. The germline V gene has CDR1 SQVTM and CDR2 ANQGSEA. The DNA of the CDR3 is TGCAGCGTCCCTCAGGGCTTCTATGGCTACACCTTC. This gives the protein CSVPQGFYGYTF. Full variable domain (outside the CDR3, taken from reference TRBV29-1 and TRBJ1-2): SAVISQKPSRDICQRGTSLTIQCQVDSQVTMMFWYRQQPGQSLTLIATANQGSEATYESGFVIDKFPISRPNLTFSTLTVSNMSPEDSSIYLCSVPQGFYGYTFGSGTRLTVV.

The chain is built from TRBV7-8 and TRBJ1-6; D might be TRBD1 (5 bases). Germline values: CDR1 SGHVS, CDR2 FQNEAQ. The CDR3 is 16 amino acids. The V gene lost 1 base and the J gene lost 9 bases, with 16 bases spanning the gap. In DNA, the CDR3 is TGTGCCAGCAGCTTAGGACGGGGAGGGGACGGTTCACCCCTCCACTTT. Protein sequence: CASSLGRGGDGSPLHF.

This chain uses TRBV4-3 with TRBJ2-7; D gene ambiguous. Trimming shortened V by 8 bases and J by 3 bases, and 17 bases separated the two germline ends. Germline V lookup: CDR1 LGHNA, CDR2 YSLEER. The CDR3 is made up of 14 amino acids. The CDR3 DNA is TGCGCCAGCTCCTCCCTCCAGCACGACTACGAGCAGTACTTC. It translates to CASSSLQHDYEQYF.

This chain links TRBV6-1 with TRBJ2-1; 8 positions match TRBD1. The CDR3 has 15 residues. The germline V gene has CDR1 MNHNS and CDR2 SASEGT. V trimming: 10 bases; J trimming: 8 bases; junction bases outside the gene matches: 16. CDR3 in amino acids: CAIGPGSGGKDEQFF. CDR3 in DNA: TGTGCCATCGGTCCAGGGTCAGGGGGCAAGGATGAGCAGTTCTTC.

V gene TRBV5-1 combines with J gene TRBJ2-1, with unresolved D. V shed 4 bases and J shed 6 bases, with 14 bases lying between them. The CDR3 consists of 14 residues. Germline V gene lookup returns CDR1 SGHRS and CDR2 YFSETQ. The CDR3, as DNA: TGCGCCAGCAGCCTGGAGTTTTCCGCCAATGAGCAGTTCTTC. Residues: CASSLEFSANEQFF.

J is TRBJ2-5 and V is TRBV5-5; D is unresolved. Trimming took 0 bases from V and 1 from J, leaving 7 bases between them. The CDR3 contains 14 residues. In germline, CDR1 is SGHKS, CDR2 YYEKEE (reference sequence). CDR3 in DNA: TGTGCCAGCAGCTTGGGTTCCCCCCAAGAGACCCAGTACTTC. It translates to CASSLGSPQETQYF.

The rearrangement joins TRBV6-1 to TRBJ1-4, with D unclear. The CDR3 extends over 13 amino acids. V was trimmed by 8 bases and J by 8 bases, leaving 15 bases between them. Germline V gene sequence: CDR1 MNHNS, CDR2 SASEGT. CDR3: CASSRTDDEKLFF. As DNA, the CDR3 is TGTGCCAGCTCGCGGACGGATGACGAAAAACTGTTTTTT.

The rearrangement links TRBV20-1 to TRBJ2-3; possibly TRBD1 for D (5 bases). V was pared by 4 bases and J by 2 bases, with 19 bases between. Germline V gives CDR1 DFQATT, CDR2 SNEGSKA (reference sequence). CDR3 length equals 16 residues. CDR3 coding DNA: TGCAGTGCTAAGCGTCAGGGCCTGGTATTCACAGATACGCAGTATTTT. Protein product: CSAKRQGLVFTDTQYF.

This clonotype has only a few counts. The J gene is TRBJ2-6, the V gene TRBV10-3, with 10 bases aligning to TRBD1. With 5 bases clipped from V and 12 bases from J, the junction kept 7 bases outside the gene matches. This CDR3 comprises 14 residues. Germline lookup yields CDR1 ENHRY and CDR2 SYGVKD. CDR3 nucleotide sequence: TGTGCCATCAGTTGGGGGGACAGGGGCGGCGTCCTGACTTTC. It specifies CAISWGDRGGVLTF.

This clonotype has a handful of counts. This chain uses TRBV20-1 with TRBJ2-5; no clear D. The CDR3 sequence is 11 residues long. Deletions cut 6 bases from V and 3 bases from J, with 8 bases between. CDR1 is DFQATT and CDR2 is SNEGSKA in the germline V gene (reference sequence). CDR3 residues: CSAESKETQYF. Here the CDR3 DNA reads TGCAGTGCCGAATCCAAAGAGACCCAGTACTTC.

The table lists this clonotype with a few counts. CDR3 region: CASSLVAGGRPDTQYF. As DNA, the CDR3 is TGTGCCAGCAGTTTAGTAGCGGGGGGCCGTCCAGATACGCAGTATTTT. The chain has TRBV12-3 or TRBV12-4 and TRBJ2-3; TRBD2 matches 10 bases. The CDR3 length is 16 residues. Trimming took 1 base from V and 4 from J; bases not matched to a gene: 5.

The chain couples TRBV4-2 to TRBJ1-3; 10 bases map to TRBD1. Germline V lookup: CDR1 LGHNA, CDR2 YNFKEQ. CDR3 size: 18 residues. V shed 3 bases, J shed 0 bases, and the junction held 8 bases outside the gene matches. The CDR3 DNA follows: TGTGCCAGCAGCCAGGGACAGGGGAGGCTCCTCTCTGGAAACACCATATATTTT. This encodes CASSQGQGRLLSGNTIYF.

This clonotype was seen a few times. The chain combines TRBV5-1 with TRBJ2-1; 8 bases align to TRBD2. The J segment lost 0 bases and the V segment lost 4 bases, leaving 9 bases of the junction unmatched. CDR1 and CDR2 (germline): SGHRS, YFSETQ. The length of the CDR3 is 17 residues. DNA for the CDR3: TGCGCCAGCAGCCCATCTGGCGGGGGGCCCTCCTACAATGAGCAGTTCTTC. Protein product: CASSPSGGGPSYNEQFF.